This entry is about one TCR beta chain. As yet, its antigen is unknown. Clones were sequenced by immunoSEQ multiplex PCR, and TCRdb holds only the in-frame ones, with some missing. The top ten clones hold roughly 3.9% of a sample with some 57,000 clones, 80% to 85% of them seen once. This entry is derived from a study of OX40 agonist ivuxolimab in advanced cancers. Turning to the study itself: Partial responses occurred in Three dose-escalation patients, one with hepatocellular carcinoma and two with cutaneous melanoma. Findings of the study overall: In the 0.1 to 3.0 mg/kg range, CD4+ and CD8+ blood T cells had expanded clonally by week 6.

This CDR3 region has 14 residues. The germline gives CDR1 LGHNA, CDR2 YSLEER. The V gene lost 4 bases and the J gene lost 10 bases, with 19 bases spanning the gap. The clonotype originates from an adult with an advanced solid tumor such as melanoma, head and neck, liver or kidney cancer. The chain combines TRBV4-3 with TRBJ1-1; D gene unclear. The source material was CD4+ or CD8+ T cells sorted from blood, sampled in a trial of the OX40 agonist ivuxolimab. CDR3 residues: CASSPDRPSIIAFF. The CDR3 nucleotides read TGCGCCAGCAGCCCGGATCGCCCCTCGATCATAGCTTTCTTT.